This TCR beta chain originates from a study of tumor-infiltrating lymphocytes in primary liver carcinoma. J was trimmed by 2 bases and V by 2 bases; bases with no gene match: 8. CDR3 size: 17 residues. The germline V gene has CDR1 MGHRA and CDR2 YSYEKL. With around 450 ng total RNA as template and a constant-region primer, TCR beta cDNA was made. A slightly modified ARM-PCR protocol with three nested multiplex PCR rounds produced these TCR beta libraries. Investigators reported that the first two PCR rounds, at 10 to 11 cycles each, used TRBV1-TRBV30 forward primers with a C-beta reverse primer. One entry per CDR3 protein results from TCRdb running MiXCR on the multiplex PCR reads. The table shows more than 150,000 distinct CDR3 sequences, with around 60% occurring only once. The authors took blood RNA from unsorted whole blood and also extracted germline DNA.

This sequence joins TRBV4-1 and TRBJ2-1; 8 nucleotides agree with TRBD1. This TCR was sampled from a man between 35 and 55 years old with primary liver carcinoma and hepatitis B virus infection. The sequenced sample was peripheral blood. The chain's CDR3 is CASSQRTTGATYNEQFF. In DNA, the CDR3 is TGCGCCAGCAGCCAAAGGACGACAGGGGCAACCTACAATGAGCAGTTCTTC.